This TCR beta chain was recovered during a study of shared clonotypes between healthy human individuals. The germline V gene has CDR1 MNHEY and CDR2 SVGAGI. With V trimmed by 6 bases and J by 8 bases, 7 bases remained unmatched. The CDR3 loop spans 14 amino acids. Every subset had its genomic DNA shared out evenly among several immunoSEQ plates. TCRdb's table, derived via immunoSEQ multiplex PCR, lists solely in-frame clones and lacks some. The sample has more than 2,000,000 clones, approximately 93% seen once. The sequence was obtained from a man aged 18 to 30 in good health. Some clones in this sample may be carry-over from other donors' samples. The chain is built from TRBV6-5 and TRBJ1-6; 7 bases are a match to TRBD1. The specimen was naive CD4+ T cells from PBMCs. Noted subset: CD45RA+ positively selected. CDR3 coding DNA: TGTGCCAGCAGCCTACAGGGGAGGGATTCACCCCTCCACTTT. Translating it yields CASSLQGRDSPLHF.